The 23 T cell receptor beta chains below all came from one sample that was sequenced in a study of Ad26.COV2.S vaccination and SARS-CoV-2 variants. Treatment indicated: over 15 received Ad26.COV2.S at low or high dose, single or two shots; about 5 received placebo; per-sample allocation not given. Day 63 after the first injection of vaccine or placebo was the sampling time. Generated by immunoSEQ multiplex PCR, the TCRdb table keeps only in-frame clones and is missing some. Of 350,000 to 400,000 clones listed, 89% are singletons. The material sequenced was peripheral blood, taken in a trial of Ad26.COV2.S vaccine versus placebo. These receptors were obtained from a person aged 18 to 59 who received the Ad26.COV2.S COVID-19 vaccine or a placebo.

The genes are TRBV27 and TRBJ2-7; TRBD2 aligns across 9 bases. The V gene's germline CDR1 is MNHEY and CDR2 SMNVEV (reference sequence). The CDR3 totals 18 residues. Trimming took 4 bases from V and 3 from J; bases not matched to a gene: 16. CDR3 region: CASSSVPGLAWTSYEQYF. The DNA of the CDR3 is TGTGCCAGCAGTTCCGTCCCGGGACTAGCTTGGACTAGCTACGAGCAGTACTTC.

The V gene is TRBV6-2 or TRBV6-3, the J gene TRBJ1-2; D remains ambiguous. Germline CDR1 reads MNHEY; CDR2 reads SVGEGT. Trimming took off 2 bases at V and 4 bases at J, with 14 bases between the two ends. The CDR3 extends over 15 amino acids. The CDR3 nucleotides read TGTGCCAGCAGTTACCTTCGGATCGGACCCTATGGCTACACCTTC. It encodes CASSYLRIGPYGYTF.

The CDR3: CASSQDWGSGGELFF. The DNA for the CDR3 is TGTGCCAGCAGCCAAGATTGGGGGAGTGGCGGGGAGCTGTTTTTT. This chain uses TRBV4-2 with TRBJ2-2, with D perhaps assigned TRBD1 or TRBD2 (5 bases each). Per germline, CDR1 LGHNA and CDR2 YNFKEQ. The CDR3 loop spans 15 amino acids. V was cut by 0 bases and J by 7 bases, with 12 bases left in between.

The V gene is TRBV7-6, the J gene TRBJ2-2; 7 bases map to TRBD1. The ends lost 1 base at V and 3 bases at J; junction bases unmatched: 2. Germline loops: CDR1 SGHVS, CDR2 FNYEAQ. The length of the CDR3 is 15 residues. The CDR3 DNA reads TGTGCCAGCAGCTTAGAGGGGGCGGACACCGGGGAGCTGTTTTTT. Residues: CASSLEGADTGELFF.

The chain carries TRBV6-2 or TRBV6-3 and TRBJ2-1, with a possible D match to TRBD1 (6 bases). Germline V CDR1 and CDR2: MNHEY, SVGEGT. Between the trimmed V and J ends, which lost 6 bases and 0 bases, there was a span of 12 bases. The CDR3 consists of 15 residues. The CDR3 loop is CASSRDKSSYNEQFF. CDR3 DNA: TGTGCCAGCAGCAGGGACAAATCCTCCTACAATGAGCAGTTCTTC.

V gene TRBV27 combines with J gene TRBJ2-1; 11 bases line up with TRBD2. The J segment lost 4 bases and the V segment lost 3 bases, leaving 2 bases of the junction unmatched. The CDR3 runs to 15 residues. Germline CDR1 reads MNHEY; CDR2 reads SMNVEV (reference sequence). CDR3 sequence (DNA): TGTGCCAGCAGTTTGGGACTAGCGGATTACAATGAGCAGTTCTTC. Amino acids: CASSLGLADYNEQFF.

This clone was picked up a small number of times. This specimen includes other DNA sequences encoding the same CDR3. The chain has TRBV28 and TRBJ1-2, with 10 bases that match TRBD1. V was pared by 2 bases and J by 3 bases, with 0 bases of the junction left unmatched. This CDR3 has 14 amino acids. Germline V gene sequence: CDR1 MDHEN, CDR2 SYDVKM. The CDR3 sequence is CASSLGTGDYGYTF. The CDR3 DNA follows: TGTGCCAGCAGTTTAGGGACAGGGGACTATGGCTACACCTTC.

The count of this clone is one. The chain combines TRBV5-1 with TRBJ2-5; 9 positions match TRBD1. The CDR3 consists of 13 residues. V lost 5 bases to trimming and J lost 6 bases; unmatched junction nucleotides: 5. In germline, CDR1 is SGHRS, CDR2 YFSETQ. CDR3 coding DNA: TGCGCCAGCAGTACAGGGGGCGCGAAGACCCAGTACTTC. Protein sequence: CASSTGGAKTQYF. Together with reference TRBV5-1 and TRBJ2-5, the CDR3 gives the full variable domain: KAGVTQTPRYLIKTRGQQVTLSCSPISGHRSVSWYQQTPGQGLQFLFEYFSETQRNKGNFPGRFSGRQFSNSRSEMNVSTLELGDSALYLCASSTGGAKTQYFGPGTRLLVL.

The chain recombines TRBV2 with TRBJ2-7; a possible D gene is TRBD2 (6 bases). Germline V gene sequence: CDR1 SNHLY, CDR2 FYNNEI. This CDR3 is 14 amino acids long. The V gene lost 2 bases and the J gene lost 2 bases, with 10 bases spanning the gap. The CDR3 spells CASSETDYPYEQYF. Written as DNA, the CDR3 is TGTGCCAGCAGTGAAACGGACTACCCCTACGAGCAGTACTTC.

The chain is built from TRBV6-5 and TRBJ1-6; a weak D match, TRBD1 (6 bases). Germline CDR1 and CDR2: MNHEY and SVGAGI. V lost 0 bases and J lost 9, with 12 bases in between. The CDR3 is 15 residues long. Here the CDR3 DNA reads TGTGCCAGCAGTTACTCGATTGTAGGGGGTTCACCCCTCCACTTT. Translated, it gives CASSYSIVGGSPLHF.

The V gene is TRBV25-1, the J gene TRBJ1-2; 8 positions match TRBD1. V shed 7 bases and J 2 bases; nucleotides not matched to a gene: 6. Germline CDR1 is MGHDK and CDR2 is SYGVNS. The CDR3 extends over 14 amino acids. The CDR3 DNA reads TGTGCCAGCACAGGGGGCCGGGGAAACTATGGCTACACCTTC. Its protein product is CASTGGRGNYGYTF.

The CDR3, as DNA: TGTGCCAGCAGCTACTCTTTAACAGGGGGCTCAGAGACCCAGTACTTC. The encoded protein is CASSYSLTGGSETQYF. This chain connects TRBV13 to TRBJ2-5, with 9 bases lining up with TRBD1. Per germline, CDR1 PRHDT and CDR2 FYEKMQ (reference sequence). The trim removed 4 bases at V and 4 bases at J, leaving 10 bases unmatched. This CDR3 is built from 16 residues.

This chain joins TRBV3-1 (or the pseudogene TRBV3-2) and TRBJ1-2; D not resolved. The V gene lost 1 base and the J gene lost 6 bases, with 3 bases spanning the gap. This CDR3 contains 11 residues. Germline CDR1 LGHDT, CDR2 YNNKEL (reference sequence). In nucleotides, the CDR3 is TGTGCCAGCAGCCAAGGGGATGGCTACACCTTC. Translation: CASSQGDGYTF.

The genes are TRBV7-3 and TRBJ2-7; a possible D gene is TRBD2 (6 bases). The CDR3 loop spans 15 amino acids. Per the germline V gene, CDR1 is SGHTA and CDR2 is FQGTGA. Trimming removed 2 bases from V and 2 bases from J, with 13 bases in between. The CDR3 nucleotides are TGTGCCAGCAGCTTAGGGGCGGGAACGGCCTACGAGCAGTACTTC. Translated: CASSLGAGTAYEQYF.

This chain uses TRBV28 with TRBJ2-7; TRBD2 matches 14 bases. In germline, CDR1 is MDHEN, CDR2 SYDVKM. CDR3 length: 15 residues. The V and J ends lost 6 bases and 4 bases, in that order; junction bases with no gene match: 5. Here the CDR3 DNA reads TGTGCCAGCAGGGCCGGGACTAGCGGGAGATACGAGCAGTACTTC. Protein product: CASRAGTSGRYEQYF. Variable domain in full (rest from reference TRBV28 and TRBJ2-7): DVKVTQSSRYLVKRTGEKVFLECVQDMDHENMFWYRQDPGLGLRLIYFSYDVKMKEKGDIPEGYSVSREKKERFSLILESASTNQTSMYLCASRAGTSGRYEQYFGPGTRLTVT.

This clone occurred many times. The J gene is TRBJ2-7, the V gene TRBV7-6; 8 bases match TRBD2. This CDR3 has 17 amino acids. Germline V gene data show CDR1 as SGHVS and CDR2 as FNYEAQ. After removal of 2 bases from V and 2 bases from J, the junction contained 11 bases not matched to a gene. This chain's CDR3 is CASSLTPGGGPTYEQYF. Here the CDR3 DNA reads TGTGCCAGCAGCTTAACCCCGGGAGGGGGACCTACCTACGAGCAGTACTTC.

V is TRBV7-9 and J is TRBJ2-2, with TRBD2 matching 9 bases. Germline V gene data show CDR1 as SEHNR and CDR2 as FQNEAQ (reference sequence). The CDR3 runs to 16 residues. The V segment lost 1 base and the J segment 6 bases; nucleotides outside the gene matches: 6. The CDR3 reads CASSLGPSGISGELFF. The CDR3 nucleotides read TGTGCCAGCAGCTTAGGGCCTAGCGGGATTTCCGGGGAGCTGTTTTTT.

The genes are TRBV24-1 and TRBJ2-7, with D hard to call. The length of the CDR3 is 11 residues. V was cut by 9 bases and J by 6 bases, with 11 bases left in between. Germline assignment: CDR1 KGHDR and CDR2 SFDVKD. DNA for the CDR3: TGTGCCACCGGAGACCCGGGCGAGCAGTACTTC. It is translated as CATGDPGEQYF.

CDR3 DNA: TGTGCCAGCAGTTACGGTCTAGCGGGAGGTGGCTACGAGCAGTACTTC. As protein: CASSYGLAGGGYEQYF. The chain recombines TRBV6-2 or TRBV6-3 with TRBJ2-7; 11 nucleotides line up with TRBD2. CDR3 length: 16 residues. Trimming removed 2 bases from V and 3 bases from J; junction bases left unmatched: 6. Germline CDR1 and CDR2: MNHEY and SVGEGT.

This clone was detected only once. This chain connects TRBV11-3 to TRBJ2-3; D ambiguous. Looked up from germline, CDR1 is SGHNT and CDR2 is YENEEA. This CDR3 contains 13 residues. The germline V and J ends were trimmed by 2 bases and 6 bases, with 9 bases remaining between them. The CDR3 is CASSLSISDTQYF. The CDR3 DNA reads TGTGCCAGCAGCTTAAGTATATCCGATACGCAGTATTTT. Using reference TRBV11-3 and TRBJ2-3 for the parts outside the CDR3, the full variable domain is EAGVVQSPRYKIIEKKQPVAFWCNPISGHNTLYWYLQNLGQGPELLIRYENEEAVDDSQLPKDRFSAERLKGVDSTLKIQPAELGDSAVYLCASSLSISDTQYFGPGTRLTVL.

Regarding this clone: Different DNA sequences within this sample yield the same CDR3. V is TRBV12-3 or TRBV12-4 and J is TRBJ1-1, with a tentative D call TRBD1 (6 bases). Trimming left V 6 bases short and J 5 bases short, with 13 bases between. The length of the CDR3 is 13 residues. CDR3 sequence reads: CASRWTENTEAFF. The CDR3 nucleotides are TGTGCCAGCAGATGGACAGAGAATACTGAAGCTTTCTTT.

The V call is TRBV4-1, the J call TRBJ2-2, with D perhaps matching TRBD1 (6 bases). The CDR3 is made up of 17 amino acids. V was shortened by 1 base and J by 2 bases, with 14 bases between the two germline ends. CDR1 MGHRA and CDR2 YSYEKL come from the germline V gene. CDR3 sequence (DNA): TGCGCCAGCAGCCAAGTTCATGGCAGGGGCAACACCGGGGAGCTGTTTTTT. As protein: CASSQVHGRGNTGELFF.

The CDR3 DNA is TGTGCCAGCAGGCGGACTAGCGGGAACTCCTACGAGCAGTACTTC. Protein product: CASRRTSGNSYEQYF. The chain employs TRBV7-2 and TRBJ2-7, with 12 bases that match TRBD2. Germline assignment: CDR1 SGHTA and CDR2 FQGNSA. The trim removed 6 bases at V and 0 bases at J, leaving 3 bases unmatched. The CDR3 covers 15 residues.